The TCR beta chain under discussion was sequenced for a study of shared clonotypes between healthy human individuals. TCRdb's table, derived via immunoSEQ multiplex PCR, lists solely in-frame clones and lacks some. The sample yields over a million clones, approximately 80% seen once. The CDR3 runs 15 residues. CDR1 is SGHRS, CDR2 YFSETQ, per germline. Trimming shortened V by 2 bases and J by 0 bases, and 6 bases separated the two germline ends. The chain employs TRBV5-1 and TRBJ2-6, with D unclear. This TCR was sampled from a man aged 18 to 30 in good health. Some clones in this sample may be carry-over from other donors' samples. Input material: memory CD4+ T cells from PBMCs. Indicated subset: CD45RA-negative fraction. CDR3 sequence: CASSFELSGANVLTF. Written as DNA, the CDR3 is TGCGCCAGCAGCTTTGAACTCTCTGGGGCCAACGTCCTGACTTTC.